These 24 T cell receptor beta chains originate from one sample sequenced in a study of control samples from healthy donors and cancer patients. Sequencing was performed with immunoSEQ multiplex PCR; in TCRdb, only in-frame clones are kept and a portion is missing. Of under 200,000 clones listed, just over 95% are singletons. Sequenced material: blood. The receptor source for this set is a woman aged 30 to 39 in good health.

The chain joins TRBV10-2 to TRBJ2-1, with 16 bases that match TRBD2. The CDR3 is made up of 18 amino acids. The junction had 11 bases not matched to a gene; V was cut back by 5 bases and J by 7 bases. Per germline, CDR1 WSHSY and CDR2 SAAADI. The CDR3 nucleotides are TGCGCCAGCAGTCCGGGACTAGCGGGGGGGCCATCCCAAAATGAGCAGTTCTTC. Protein sequence: CASSPGLAGGPSQNEQFF.

This clone was detected only a few times. The V and J genes are TRBV28 and TRBJ1-4; 8 bases match TRBD1. The CDR3 consists of 14 residues. The trim removed 6 bases at V and 4 bases at J, leaving 4 bases unmatched. CDR1 and CDR2 (germline): MDHEN, SYDVKM. CDR3 DNA sequence: TGTGCCAGCAGCTGGACAGGGAATAATGAAAAACTGTTTTTT. Its protein product is CASSWTGNNEKLFF.

This chain links TRBV5-4 with TRBJ1-1, with D tentatively TRBD1 (5 bases). In germline, CDR1 is SGHNT, CDR2 YYREEE (reference sequence). This CDR3 spans 14 amino acids. V was shortened by 1 base and J by 5 bases, with 12 bases between the two germline ends. The CDR3 is CASSLIGGSTEAFF. Here the CDR3 DNA reads TGTGCCAGCAGCTTGATCGGGGGTTCTACTGAAGCTTTCTTT.

The chain combines TRBV6-6 with TRBJ2-7; D is ambiguous. Per germline, CDR1 MNHNY and CDR2 SVGAGI (reference sequence). The CDR3 runs 10 residues. The germline V and J ends were trimmed by 4 bases and 6 bases, with 4 bases remaining between them. The CDR3 bases are TGTGCCAGCAGTTCCGGCGAGCAGTACTTC. Its protein product is CASSSGEQYF.

V usage is TRBV6-1 and J usage is TRBJ2-7; 8 bases fit TRBD1. CDR3 length: 13 amino acids. CDR1 and CDR2 (germline): MNHNS, SASEGT. The trim removed 3 bases at V and 3 bases at J, leaving 1 base unmatched. The DNA of the CDR3 is TGTGCCAGCAGTGACAGGGGGCTCTACGAGCAGTACTTC. This gives the protein CASSDRGLYEQYF.

The chain employs TRBV9 and TRBJ2-3; perhaps D is TRBD1 or TRBD2 (5 bases each). The CDR3 sequence is 15 residues long. V gave up 0 bases and J gave up 1 base, with 9 bases separating them. Germline values: CDR1 SGDLS, CDR2 YYNGEE. The CDR3 DNA reads as TGTGCCAGCAGCGTAGAGGGGACGGGCACAGATACGCAGTATTTT. Its protein product is CASSVEGTGTDTQYF. Looking up the rest from reference TRBV9 and TRBJ2-3 gives the full variable domain: DSGVTQTPKHLITATGQRVTLRCSPRSGDLSVYWYQQSLDQGLQFLIQYYNGEERAKGNILERFSAQQFPDLHSELNLSSLELGDSALYFCASSVEGTGTDTQYFGPGTRLTVL.

The chain couples TRBV10-3 to TRBJ1-2, with 10 bases that match TRBD1. Germline V gene sequence: CDR1 ENHRY, CDR2 SYGVKD. The J segment lost 2 bases and the V segment lost 2 bases, leaving 8 bases of the junction unmatched. This CDR3 has 17 residues. In DNA form, the CDR3 reads TGTGCCATCAGTGAGAACCGACAGGGGGCGTCGAACTATGGCTACACCTTC. Translating it yields CAISENRQGASNYGYTF.

The rearrangement uses TRBV3-1 (or the pseudogene TRBV3-2) and TRBJ2-7; D may be TRBD2 (5 bases). The V end lost 6 bases, the J end lost 5 bases, and 11 bases lay between the germline ends. Germline CDR1 is LGHDT and CDR2 is YNNKEL (reference sequence). The CDR3 has 12 residues. The DNA of the CDR3 is TGTGCCAGCAGGCTATCCGGGAACGAGCAGTACTTC. Encoded protein: CASRLSGNEQYF.

The chain joins TRBV14 to TRBJ2-1; the match to TRBD2 covers 14 bases. There are 17 residues in the CDR3. Losses at the gene ends were 1 base for V and 9 bases for J; bases not matched to a gene: 8. Germline V lookup: CDR1 SGHDN, CDR2 FVKESK. The chain's CDR3 is CASSQGPGLAGVIEQFF. The CDR3 bases are TGTGCCAGCAGCCAAGGACCGGGACTAGCGGGAGTTATTGAGCAGTTCTTC. The full variable domain, in which reference TRBV14 and TRBJ2-1 provide the parts outside the CDR3, is EAGVTQFPSHSVIEKGQTVTLRCDPISGHDNLYWYRRVMGKEIKFLLHFVKESKQDESGMPNNRFLAERTGGTYSTLKVQPAELEDSGVYFCASSQGPGLAGVIEQFFGPGTRLTVL.

V usage is TRBV10-1 and J usage is TRBJ1-1, with 9 bases matching TRBD1. Looked up from germline, CDR1 is WNHNN and CDR2 is SYGVQD (reference sequence). This CDR3 is 13 amino acids long. The ends lost 7 bases at V and 6 bases at J; junction bases unmatched: 6. The CDR3 reads CASTAGTGSEAFF. DNA of the CDR3: TGCGCCAGCACTGCCGGGACAGGGTCTGAAGCTTTCTTT.

This clone was seen a few times. The chain joins TRBV2 to TRBJ1-2; the D gene is possibly TRBD1 (6 bases). The germline V gene encodes CDR1 SNHLY and CDR2 FYNNEI. The CDR3 is 13 residues long. Trimming stripped 5 bases from V and 6 bases from J, with 13 bases between. The chain's CDR3 is CASSPRGGHGYTF. The CDR3 nucleotides are TGTGCCAGCAGTCCTAGGGGGGGACATGGCTACACCTTC.

This clone was picked up one time. The chain combines TRBV27 with TRBJ2-6; tentatively, D is TRBD2 (5 bases). Trimming removed 3 bases from V and 0 bases from J, with 9 bases in between. In germline, CDR1 is MNHEY, CDR2 SMNVEV (reference sequence). This CDR3 region has 16 residues. In DNA, the CDR3 is TGTGCCAGCAGTTTCGGACTTCCCTCTGGGGCCAACGTCCTGACTTTC. It specifies CASSFGLPSGANVLTF.

The rearrangement uses TRBV19 and TRBJ1-1; D not resolved. CDR3 length equals 15 residues. Germline V gene sequence: CDR1 LNHDA, CDR2 SQIVND (reference sequence). Between the trimmed V and J ends, which lost 3 bases and 0 bases, there was a span of 11 bases. This CDR3 reads CASSIGGLLNTEAFF. The CDR3 bases are TGTGCCAGTAGTATCGGAGGGCTTCTGAACACTGAAGCTTTCTTT.

The chain uses TRBV28 and TRBJ1-1, with 10 bases lining up with TRBD1. Germline V gene data show CDR1 as MDHEN and CDR2 as SYDVKM. V was pared by 6 bases and J by 12 bases, with 7 bases of the junction left unmatched. The CDR3 has 12 residues. CDR3 amino acids: CASSRDRGWPFF. As DNA, the CDR3 is TGTGCCAGCAGCCGGGACAGGGGATGGCCTTTCTTT.

The chain joins TRBV5-8 to TRBJ1-3; D is uncertain. Germline values: CDR1 SGHTS, CDR2 YDEGEE. Trimming took 1 base from V and 0 from J, leaving 8 bases between them. The CDR3 spans 15 residues. The CDR3 nucleotides read TGTGCCAGCAGCTTGAGGTGGACCTCTGGAAACACCATATATTTT. Translation gives CASSLRWTSGNTIYF.

This clone was found once. The V call is TRBV19, the J call TRBJ1-1; unclear D gene. The CDR3 totals 13 residues. The V gene's germline CDR1 is LNHDA and CDR2 SQIVND (reference sequence). Trimming took 7 bases from V and 5 from J, leaving 14 bases between them. The CDR3 protein is CASIAGPGTEAFF. The CDR3 bases are TGTGCCAGTATCGCTGGCCCTGGGACTGAAGCTTTCTTT.

The rearrangement links TRBV14 to TRBJ1-2; TRBD1 is a possible D gene (5 bases). The V end was cut by 0 bases, the J end by 4 bases, with 18 bases between. CDR1 and CDR2 (germline): SGHDN, FVKESK. The CDR3 runs to 17 residues. This CDR3 reads CASSQDLRDPIFYGYTF. CDR3 DNA sequence: TGTGCCAGCAGCCAAGATTTGCGGGACCCGATTTTCTATGGCTACACCTTC. Full variable domain (remainder filled in from reference TRBV14 and TRBJ1-2): EAGVTQFPSHSVIEKGQTVTLRCDPISGHDNLYWYRRVMGKEIKFLLHFVKESKQDESGMPNNRFLAERTGGTYSTLKVQPAELEDSGVYFCASSQDLRDPIFYGYTFGSGTRLTVV.

This chain connects TRBV29-1 to TRBJ2-3; tentatively, D is TRBD2 (6 bases). The CDR3 contains 14 residues. The germline V gene encodes CDR1 SQVTM and CDR2 ANQGSEA. Trimming cost V 6 bases and J 2 bases, with 15 bases left between them. This chain's CDR3 is CSVRNWGDTDTQYF. The CDR3, as DNA: TGCAGCGTGCGCAATTGGGGGGACACAGATACGCAGTATTTT.

This chain uses TRBV30 with TRBJ2-1, with D perhaps matching TRBD2 (6 bases). The germline gives CDR1 GTSNPN, CDR2 SVGIG (reference sequence). The germline V and J ends were trimmed by 2 bases and 1 base, with 12 bases remaining between them. The CDR3 sequence is 15 residues long. The chain's CDR3 is CAWSRRASSYNEQFF. The CDR3, as DNA: TGTGCCTGGAGTCGGAGGGCCTCGTCCTACAATGAGCAGTTCTTC.

The V call is TRBV18, the J call TRBJ1-4; D is unresolved. Trimming took off 8 bases at V and 7 bases at J, with 8 bases between the two ends. The CDR3 extends over 11 amino acids. Looked up from germline, CDR1 is KGHSH and CDR2 is LQKENI. This CDR3 is CASALGEKLFF. DNA for the CDR3: TGTGCCAGCGCACTCGGTGAAAAACTGTTTTTT.

This chain joins TRBV7-8 and TRBJ2-1; possibly TRBD2 for D (5 bases). This CDR3 has 12 residues. V lost 3 bases to trimming and J lost 9 bases, with 9 bases between them. From germline, CDR1 is SGHVS and CDR2 FQNEAQ. The CDR3 DNA reads as TGTGCCAGCAGCTTTGGTCGGGGTGAGCAGTTCTTC. Translated: CASSFGRGEQFF.

This chain links TRBV2 with TRBJ2-3; a weak D match, TRBD1 (5 bases). The CDR3 is 16 amino acids. V shed 1 base and J shed 2 bases, with 13 bases lying between them. Germline CDR1 is SNHLY and CDR2 is FYNNEI. As DNA, the CDR3 is TGTGCCAGCAGTGAAGAAGGGGCTGGCCTCACAGATACGCAGTATTTT. It is translated as CASSEEGAGLTDTQYF.

The rearrangement links TRBV9 to TRBJ2-1; 7 bases fit TRBD1. The CDR3 has 17 amino acids. CDR1 is SGDLS, CDR2 YYNGEE, per germline. With 3 bases clipped from V and 2 bases from J, the junction kept 11 bases outside the gene matches. The CDR3: CASSATWGQWTYNEQFF. The CDR3 DNA is TGTGCCAGCAGCGCTACCTGGGGACAGTGGACCTACAATGAGCAGTTCTTC.

On this clone: The sample holds other DNA sequences that translate to the same CDR3. V is TRBV11-2 and J is TRBJ2-3; TRBD2 agrees at 11 bases. The germline gives CDR1 SGHAT, CDR2 FQNNGV. V lost 4 bases, J lost 6 bases, and 6 bases stayed unmatched. The CDR3 runs 15 residues. The CDR3 DNA reads as TGTGCCAGCAGCTCATTAGCGGGGGGGCCCGATACGCAGTATTTT. This translates into CASSSLAGGPDTQYF.